The 14 T cell receptor beta chains below come from one sample, sequenced in a study of human T cells and chemical hapten exposure (dated by TCRdb to the early 2020s). The sample's time point, from its label and the paper: patch test 3, about 24 weeks after DPC sensitization. Per the publication, the treatment or condition label means: therapeutic diphenylcyclopropenone sensitization with weekly scalp DPC. The library was generated by RACE. For sequencing, a NextSeq 500 was employed. Starting from the raw public reads, TCRdb applied fastp trimming at Q25, assembled clones with MiXCR and retained in-frame beta chains. Identical CDR3 protein sequences are pooled into one entry, listed with their most common genes and DNA. The sample includes about 120,000 distinct CDR3 sequences, with about 11% observed a single time. The top ten constitute approximately 2.5% of the sample. The source was whole blood, collected in connection with sensitization to the hapten diphenylcyclopropenone (DPC). These receptors all come from a woman between 50 and 59 years old with alopecia areata. Some clones in this sample may be carry-over from other donors' samples.

This clonotype was picked up many times. This sequence joins TRBV7-9 and TRBJ2-7, with D unclear. V dropped 3 bases and J dropped 0 bases, with 12 bases sitting between them. Germline V lookup: CDR1 SEHNR, CDR2 FQNEAQ (reference sequence). CDR3 size: 15 residues. The DNA for the CDR3 is TGTGCCAGCAGCTTCCCCGGGCCCAACTCCTACGAGCAGTACTTC. This gives the protein CASSFPGPNSYEQYF.

The chain is built from TRBV28 and TRBJ2-1, with D perhaps being TRBD1 or TRBD2 (5 bases each). The germline CDR1 and CDR2 sequences are MDHEN and SYDVKM. The CDR3 is made up of 15 amino acids. With 3 bases removed from V and 9 bases from J, the gap between germline ends came to 18 bases. CDR3 nucleotides: TGTGCCAGCAGTTTGTCCGGGACCGAAGGTGCTGAGCAGTTCTTC. Its protein is CASSLSGTEGAEQFF.

This clonotype occurred a few times. The rearrangement links TRBV12-3 or TRBV12-4 to TRBJ1-4; D is possibly TRBD1 (5 bases). The length of the CDR3 is 13 residues. The V end was cut by 4 bases, the J end by 5 bases, with 8 bases between. CDR3 coding DNA: TGTGCCAGCAGTTCCTCAGGGAATGAAAAACTGTTTTTT. Amino acid sequence: CASSSSGNEKLFF.

This clonotype was counted only a few times. This chain links TRBV5-5 with TRBJ2-1, with 10 bases fitting TRBD1. CDR1 and CDR2 from the germline V gene are SGHKS and YYEKEE (reference sequence). The J segment lost 7 bases and the V segment lost 4 bases, leaving 8 bases of the junction unmatched. The CDR3 consists of 15 residues. In DNA, the CDR3 is TGTGCCAGCAGCCCCAGACAGGGGGCAGAGAATGAGCAGTTCTTC. Its translation is CASSPRQGAENEQFF.

As regards this clonotype: The junction does not match germline at one end; this may be a read error. V and J are TRBV20-1 and TRBJ1-6, with D tentatively TRBD1 (6 bases). This CDR3 is 12 amino acids long. The germline V gene has CDR1 DFQATT and CDR2 SNEGSKA (reference sequence). The CDR3 loop is CSAELGQGPLNF. The CDR3 DNA reads as TGCAGTGCGGAGTTGGGTCAGGGGCCCCTCAACTTT.

This clonotype was seen a handful of times. CDR3 region: CSVRRGDTQYF. The CDR3 region has the DNA TGCAGCGTCCGACGAGGCGATACGCAGTATTTT. The rearrangement links TRBV29-1 to TRBJ2-3; D uncertain. The CDR3 contains 11 residues. Trimming pared 6 bases from V and 6 bases from J, leaving 10 bases between. Germline CDR1 is SQVTM and CDR2 is ANQGSEA.

In its sample, this clonotype was seen many times. The gene calls are TRBV21-1 and TRBJ2-4; the DNA was not used to check the table's D call, TRBD2. TRBV21-1 corresponds to a pseudogene. The CDR3 is 11 residues long. CDR3 protein: CASRGQNIQYF. Written as DNA, the CDR3 is TGTGCCAGCAGGGGCCAAAACATTCAGTACTTC.

J is TRBJ2-6 and V is TRBV5-4; 8 nucleotides line up with TRBD2. The CDR3 has 16 residues. In germline, CDR1 is SGHNT, CDR2 YYREEE (reference sequence). With 4 bases clipped from V and 0 bases from J, the junction kept 3 bases outside the gene matches. The CDR3 protein is CASSPGGGSGANVLTF. CDR3 nucleotide sequence: TGTGCCAGCAGCCCGGGGGGGGGCTCTGGGGCCAACGTCCTGACTTTC.

This clonotype was seen a few times. The V and J genes are TRBV28 and TRBJ1-2, with TRBD1 as a possible D gene (6 bases). The V and J ends lost 2 bases and 6 bases respectively, with 7 bases between them. Germline loops: CDR1 MDHEN, CDR2 SYDVKM. The CDR3 is 12 residues long. This CDR3 reads CASSLRGNGYTF. The CDR3 nucleotides are TGTGCCAGCAGTTTAAGGGGGAATGGCTACACCTTC.

The CDR3 spells CASSRRTGTDTQYF. For the CDR3, the DNA is TGCGCCAGCAGCCGAAGGACAGGCACAGATACGCAGTATTTT. This rearrangement joins TRBV5-1 to TRBJ2-3; a possible D gene is TRBD1 (6 bases). V was cut by 4 bases and J by 1 base, with 10 bases left in between. CDR1 and CDR2 (germline): SGHRS, YFSETQ. The CDR3 covers 14 residues.

The chain links TRBV11-2 to TRBJ1-5; D remains ambiguous. This CDR3 has 13 residues. The V gene's germline CDR1 is SGHAT and CDR2 FQNNGV. V dropped 1 base and J dropped 7 bases, with 8 bases sitting between them. The CDR3 is CASSLGIVQPQHF. The CDR3 DNA sequence: TGTGCCAGCAGCTTAGGAATTGTGCAGCCCCAGCATTTT.

This clonotype was recorded many times. The chain uses TRBV7-9 and TRBJ2-7; D unresolved. Germline values: CDR1 SEHNR, CDR2 FQNEAQ (reference sequence). The CDR3 sequence is 13 residues long. V lost 3 bases to trimming and J lost 2 bases, with 8 bases between them. In DNA, the CDR3 is TGTGCCAGCAGCTTGGAACGAACCTACGAGCAGTACTTC. Protein: CASSLERTYEQYF.

Only a few counts were recorded for this clonotype. The chain joins TRBV20-1 to TRBJ1-2, with TRBD1 matching 7 bases. From germline, CDR1 is DFQATT and CDR2 SNEGSKA (reference sequence). The CDR3 length is 14 residues. V dropped 0 bases and J dropped 6; count of bases not matched to a gene: 7. DNA of the CDR3: TGCAGTGCTAGAGATTTTACAGGGGAGGATGGCTACACCTTC. Translated: CSARDFTGEDGYTF.

The chain uses TRBV20-1 and TRBJ1-1; 8 bases are shared with TRBD1. V was clipped by 4 bases and J by 7 bases; unmatched bases: 11. Germline V CDR1 and CDR2: DFQATT, SNEGSKA (reference sequence). The CDR3 is made up of 14 amino acids. The chain's CDR3 is CSATPPQGAGEAFF. The CDR3 DNA follows: TGCAGTGCTACCCCCCCTCAGGGGGCGGGTGAAGCTTTCTTT.